This T cell receptor beta chain stems from a study of T-cell reconstitution after alpha-beta-depleted transplantation in children. The TCRbeta library was prepared with unique molecular identifiers. MiXCR, applied by TCRdb to the PCR reads, yields one record per CDR3 protein. Altogether tens of thousands of distinct CDR3 sequences are present, 15% to 20% being singletons, with the ten largest covering about half. Trimming cost V 2 bases and J 0 bases; bases outside gene matches: 4. Germline values: CDR1 LGHNA, CDR2 YNFKEQ. The CDR3 covers 17 residues. Sequencing was performed on PBMCs, mostly from graft donor cells, taken 360 days after TCRalphabeta/CD19-depleted stem cell transplant. The rearrangement joins TRBV4-2 to TRBJ2-2, with 9 bases that match TRBD2. This TCR was recovered from a male patient aged 2-15 years who had a stem cell transplant for acute lymphoblastic leukemia, so the T cells may come from the graft donor. CDR3 bases: TGTGCCAGCAGCCAACCCCTAGCGGGGACGAACACCGGGGAGCTGTTTTTT. This codes for CASSQPLAGTNTGELFF.